Presented here are 2 T cell receptor beta chains from one specimen sequenced in a study of CD8 T cells in ankylosing spondylitis. Study conclusions and caveats: Ankylosing spondylitis blood appeared to carry a characteristic TCR beta motif of seven to nine highly homologous variants.

MiXCR was run by TCRdb on the 5' RACE reads, yielding one entry per CDR3 protein. Of hundreds of thousands of distinct CDR3 sequences listed, roughly 10% are singletons. No cognate antigen is known for these TCRs. The sequencing input was blood, either unsorted or a sorted T cell fraction (not recorded which). Source of these receptors: a male donor with ankylosing spondylitis.

The DNA for the CDR3 is TGTGCCAGCAGCTTCATTCAGGGGACCCTCCACTTT. Translation: CASSFIQGTLHF. The chain joins TRBV7-8 to TRBJ1-6; D is possibly TRBD1 (6 bases). The ends were cut back, 3 bases at V and 14 bases at J, with 11 bases in the middle. This CDR3 region has 12 residues. In germline, CDR1 is SGHVS, CDR2 FQNEAQ.

The rearrangement links TRBV6-1 to TRBJ2-7, with D hard to call. This CDR3 has 13 residues. Looked up from germline, CDR1 is MNHNS and CDR2 is SASEGT. V was trimmed by 5 bases and J by 9 bases, leaving 17 bases between them. CDR3 in amino acids: CASSPGPPQGQYF. DNA of the CDR3: TGTGCCAGCAGTCCGGGCCCTCCTCAAGGGCAGTACTTC.